This T cell receptor (beta chain) was found in a study of T cell responses to AZD1222 COVID-19 vaccine. V was pared by 5 bases and J by 10 bases, with 14 bases of the junction left unmatched. Germline-derived CDR1 and CDR2 are SGHTA and FQGNSA. CDR3 length: 16 amino acids. Some clones are missing from TCRdb's copy, which holds only in-frame ones; the method was immunoSEQ multiplex PCR. This sample has 70,000 to 95,000 clones, with approximately 92% found just once. Regarding this clone: Antigen unknown.

The study's findings and limits: Donors in the cohort were predominantly white British and more often female, and clonal diversity was possibly underestimated.

The TCR comes from an adult who received the AZD1222 COVID-19 vaccine. Specimen: peripheral blood, collected 28 days after the second AZD1222 dose. The chain has TRBV7-2 and TRBJ1-6; TRBD1 agrees at 7 bases. In nucleotides, the CDR3 is TGTGCCAGCAGCCCCCCGGGTGACAGGGTCAGGTCACCCCTCCACTTT. Translating gives CASSPPGDRVRSPLHF.